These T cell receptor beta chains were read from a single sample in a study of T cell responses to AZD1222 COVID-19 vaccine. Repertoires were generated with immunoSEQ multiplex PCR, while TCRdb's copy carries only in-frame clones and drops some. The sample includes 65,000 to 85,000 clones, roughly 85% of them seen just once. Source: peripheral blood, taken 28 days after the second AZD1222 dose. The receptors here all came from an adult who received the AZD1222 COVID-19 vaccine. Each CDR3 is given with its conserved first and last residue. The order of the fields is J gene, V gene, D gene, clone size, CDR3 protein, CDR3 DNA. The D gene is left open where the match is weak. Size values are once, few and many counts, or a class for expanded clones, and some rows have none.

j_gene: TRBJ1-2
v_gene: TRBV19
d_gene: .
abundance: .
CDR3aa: CASSTPGTHYTF
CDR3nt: TGTGCCAGTAGTACACCAGGGACCCACTACACCTTC

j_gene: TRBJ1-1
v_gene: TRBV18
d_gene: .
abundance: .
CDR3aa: CASSPQGNTEAFF
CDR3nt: TGTGCCAGCTCACCGCAAGGCAACACTGAAGCTTTCTTT

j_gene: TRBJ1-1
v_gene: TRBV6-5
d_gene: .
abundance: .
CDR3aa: CASSFIQGEAFF
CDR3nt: TGTGCCAGCAGTTTCATACAGGGAGAAGCTTTCTTT

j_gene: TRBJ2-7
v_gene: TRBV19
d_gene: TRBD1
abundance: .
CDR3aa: CASSISGGNYEQYF
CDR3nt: TGTGCCAGTAGTATATCAGGGGGTAACTACGAGCAGTACTTC

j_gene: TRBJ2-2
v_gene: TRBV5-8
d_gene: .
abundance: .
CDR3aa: CASSLARKTNTGELFF
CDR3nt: TGTGCCAGCAGCTTGGCCCGGAAGACTAACACCGGGGAGCTGTTTTTT

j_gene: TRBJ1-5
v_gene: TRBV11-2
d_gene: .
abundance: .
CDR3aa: CASSLDWGQPQHF
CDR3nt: TGTGCCAGCAGCTTAGATTGGGGTCAGCCCCAGCATTTT

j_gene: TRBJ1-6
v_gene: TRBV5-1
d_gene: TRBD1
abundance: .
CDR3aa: CASSLVGTGSSPLHF
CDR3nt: TGCGCCAGCAGCTTGGTTGGGACAGGATCCTCACCCCTCCACTTT

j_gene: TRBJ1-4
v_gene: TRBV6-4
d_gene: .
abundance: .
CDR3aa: CASSDSGAPRKLFF
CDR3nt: TGTGCCAGCAGTGACTCAGGGGCGCCCCGAAAACTGTTTTTT

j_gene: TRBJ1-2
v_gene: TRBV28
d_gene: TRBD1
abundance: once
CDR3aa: CASSLFGQGAPVGGYTF
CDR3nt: TGTGCCAGCAGTTTATTTGGACAGGGGGCGCCGGTGGGCGGCTACACCTTC

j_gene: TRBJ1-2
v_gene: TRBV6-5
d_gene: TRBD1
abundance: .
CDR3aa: CASSYDREYGYTF
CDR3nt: TGTGCCAGCAGTTATGACAGGGAGTATGGCTACACCTTC

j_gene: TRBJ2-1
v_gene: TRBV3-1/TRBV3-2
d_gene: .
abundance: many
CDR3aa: CASSQDLSSYNEQFF
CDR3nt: TGTGCCAGCAGCCAAGACCTAAGCTCCTACAATGAGCAGTTCTTC

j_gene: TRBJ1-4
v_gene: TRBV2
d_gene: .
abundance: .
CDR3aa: CASRRGDRANEKLFF
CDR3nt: TGTGCCAGCAGGAGGGGGGACCGGGCTAATGAAAAACTGTTTTTT

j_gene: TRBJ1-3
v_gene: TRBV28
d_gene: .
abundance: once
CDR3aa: CASSLWGGGSGNTIYF
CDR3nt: TGTGCCAGCAGTTTATGGGGAGGGGGCTCTGGAAACACCATATATTTT

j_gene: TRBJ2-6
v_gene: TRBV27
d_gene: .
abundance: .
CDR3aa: CASTSGANVLTF
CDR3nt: TGTGCCAGCACCTCTGGGGCCAACGTCCTGACTTTC

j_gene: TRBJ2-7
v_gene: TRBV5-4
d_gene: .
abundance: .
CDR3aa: CASSDGLGGPYEQYF
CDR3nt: TGTGCCAGCAGCGATGGTCTGGGGGGGCCCTACGAGCAGTACTTC

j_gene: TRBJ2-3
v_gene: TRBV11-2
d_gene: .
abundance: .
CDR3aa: CASSLVGTSTDTQYF
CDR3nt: TGTGCCAGCAGCTTAGTAGGCACGAGCACAGATACGCAGTATTTT

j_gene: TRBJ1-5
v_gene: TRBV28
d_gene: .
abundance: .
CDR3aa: CASRGSNQPQHF
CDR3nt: TGTGCCAGCAGGGGGAGCAATCAGCCCCAGCATTTT

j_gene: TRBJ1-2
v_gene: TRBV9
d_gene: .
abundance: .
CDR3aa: CASSGGRGNYGYTF
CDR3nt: TGTGCCAGCAGCGGAGGTCGGGGTAACTATGGCTACACCTTC

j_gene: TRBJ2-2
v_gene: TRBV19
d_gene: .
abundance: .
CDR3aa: CASSWSNTGELFF
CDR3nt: TGTGCCAGTAGTTGGTCAAACACCGGGGAGCTGTTTTTT

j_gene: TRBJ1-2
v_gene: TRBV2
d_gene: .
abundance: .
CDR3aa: CASSDLLREKHGYTF
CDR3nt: TGTGCCAGCAGCGACCTCTTACGGGAGAAGCATGGCTACACCTTC

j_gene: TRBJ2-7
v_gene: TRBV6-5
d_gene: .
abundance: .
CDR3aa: CASSYRTDYEQYF
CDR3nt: TGTGCCAGCAGTTATCGGACAGACTACGAGCAGTACTTC

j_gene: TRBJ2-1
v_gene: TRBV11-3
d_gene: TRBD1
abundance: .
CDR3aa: CASSPEGTGKNEQFF
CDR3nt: TGTGCCAGCAGCCCAGAGGGGACAGGGAAAAATGAGCAGTTCTTC

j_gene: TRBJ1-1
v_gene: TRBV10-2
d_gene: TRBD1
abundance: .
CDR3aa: CASRQGRGTEAFF
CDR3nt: TGCGCCAGCAGACAGGGGAGAGGAACTGAAGCTTTCTTT

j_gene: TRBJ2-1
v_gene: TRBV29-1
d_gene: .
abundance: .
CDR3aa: CSVVRQNNEQFF
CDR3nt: TGCAGCGTTGTTCGTCAGAACAATGAGCAGTTCTTC

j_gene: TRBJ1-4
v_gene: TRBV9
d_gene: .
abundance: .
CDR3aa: CASSVGLATNEKLFF
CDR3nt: TGTGCCAGCAGCGTAGGACTGGCAACTAATGAAAAACTGTTTTTT

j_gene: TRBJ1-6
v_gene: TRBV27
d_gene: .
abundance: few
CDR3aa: CASGVRAGNSPLHF
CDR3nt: TGTGCCAGCGGGGTCAGGGCGGGGAATTCACCCCTCCACTTT